Each of the 31 T cell receptor beta chains below was sequenced from the same sample in a study of control samples from healthy donors and cancer patients. The method was immunoSEQ multiplex PCR; TCRdb's version includes in-frame clones alone and lacks a portion of them. The table records roughly 43,000 clones, around 94% of them present only once. The sequencing input was blood. The receptors were sampled from a man in his 60s in good health.

V and J are TRBV6-1 and TRBJ1-1; no reliable D call. Germline V gene sequence: CDR1 MNHNS, CDR2 SASEGT. Trimming removed 0 bases from V and 12 bases from J, with 20 bases in between. This CDR3 comprises 15 residues. The CDR3 loop reads CASSEAAPGERATFF. The CDR3 DNA sequence: TGTGCCAGCAGTGAAGCGGCTCCTGGCGAAAGAGCGACTTTCTTT.

The V call is TRBV14, the J call TRBJ2-3; D unclear. Trimming pared 0 bases from V and 3 bases from J, leaving 7 bases between. The CDR3 is 14 residues long. Per the germline V gene, CDR1 is SGHDN and CDR2 is FVKESK. CDR3 bases: TGTGCCAGCAGCCAAGATTGGCGGACAGATACGCAGTATTTT. The encoded protein is CASSQDWRTDTQYF.

This rearrangement joins TRBV15 to TRBJ2-7; TRBD2 agrees at 8 bases. The J segment lost 2 bases and the V segment lost 1 base, leaving 10 bases of the junction unmatched. The CDR3 contains 17 residues. Germline V lookup: CDR1 LNHNV, CDR2 YYDKDF (reference sequence). The CDR3 protein is CATSRGFRAGATYEQYF. CDR3 DNA: TGTGCCACCAGCAGAGGTTTTAGAGCGGGAGCCACCTACGAGCAGTACTTC.

This clone is termed medium-sized. The CDR3 loop reads CASSSTGFGYTF. The CDR3 region has the DNA TGTGCCAGCAGCTCTACAGGGTTTGGCTACACCTTC. This chain links TRBV5-4 with TRBJ1-2; TRBD1 might be the D (6 bases). The CDR3 consists of 12 residues. V lost 3 bases, J lost 7 bases, and 10 bases lay in between. Per the germline V gene, CDR1 is SGHNT and CDR2 is YYREEE (reference sequence).

The chain employs TRBV11-3 and TRBJ2-1, with D perhaps matching TRBD2 (6 bases). Germline values: CDR1 SGHNT, CDR2 YENEEA. This CDR3 is built from 15 residues. V dropped 5 bases and J dropped 6 bases, with 17 bases sitting between them. The DNA for the CDR3 is TGTGCCAGCAGCCCGTTTACGGGAGCCCTCAATGAGCAGTTCTTC. This encodes CASSPFTGALNEQFF. The variable domain in full, completed from reference TRBV11-3 and TRBJ2-1, reads EAGVVQSPRYKIIEKKQPVAFWCNPISGHNTLYWYLQNLGQGPELLIRYENEEAVDDSQLPKDRFSAERLKGVDSTLKIQPAELGDSAVYLCASSPFTGALNEQFFGPGTRLTVL.

The rearrangement links TRBV3-1 (or the pseudogene TRBV3-2) to TRBJ2-1, with unresolved D. This CDR3 region has 14 residues. Per the germline V gene, CDR1 is LGHDT and CDR2 is YNNKEL (reference sequence). The V and J ends lost 0 bases and 3 bases respectively, with 6 bases between them. CDR3 DNA sequence: TGTGCCAGCAGCCAAGATCGCGGCTACAATGAGCAGTTCTTC. Protein: CASSQDRGYNEQFF.

The CDR3 here is CASSQTGTSASSYNEQFF. CDR3 DNA: TGTGCCAGCAGTCAAACCGGGACTAGCGCGAGCTCCTACAATGAGCAGTTCTTC. J is TRBJ2-1 and V is TRBV6-6, with TRBD2 matching 10 bases. CDR3 length equals 18 residues. V was clipped by 5 bases and J by 0 bases; unmatched bases: 10. Per the germline V gene, CDR1 is MNHNY and CDR2 is SVGAGI (reference sequence).

This rearrangement joins TRBV14 to TRBJ1-6; a weak D match, TRBD1 (5 bases). The germline V and J ends were trimmed by 4 bases and 10 bases, with 17 bases remaining between them. The CDR3 has 15 amino acids. Germline CDR1 reads SGHDN; CDR2 reads FVKESK. In DNA form, the CDR3 reads TGTGCCAGCAGCCGGGGGGACTGGAGAGGGTCACCCCTCCACTTT. This codes for CASSRGDWRGSPLHF.

This sequence joins TRBV9 and TRBJ2-1; 10 bases are a match to TRBD2. In germline, CDR1 is SGDLS, CDR2 YYNGEE. Trimming removed 4 bases from V and 7 bases from J; junction bases left unmatched: 14. This CDR3 contains 17 residues. The CDR3, as DNA: TGTGCCAGCAGCTCCCGACGGAGCGGGAGGGCCACTAATGAGCAGTTCTTC. Translated, it gives CASSSRRSGRATNEQFF.

The chain joins TRBV19 to TRBJ1-5; D remains unclear. The germline CDR1 and CDR2 sequences are LNHDA and SQIVND (reference sequence). There are 12 residues in the CDR3. V was pared by 7 bases and J by 4 bases, with 8 bases between. In DNA form, the CDR3 reads TGTGCCAGTAATCAAGGGAATCAGCCCCAGCATTTT. Its protein is CASNQGNQPQHF.

The rearrangement joins TRBV30 to TRBJ1-4; TRBD1 aligns across 7 bases. After removal of 0 bases from V and 0 bases from J, the junction contained 7 bases not matched to a gene. The CDR3 loop spans 17 amino acids. CDR1 is GTSNPN, CDR2 SVGIG, per germline (reference sequence). The CDR3 protein is CAWSVDRAPATNEKLFF. The CDR3 DNA sequence: TGTGCCTGGAGTGTCGACAGGGCTCCTGCAACTAATGAAAAACTGTTTTTT.

Written as DNA, the CDR3 is TGTGCCTGGAGTAAACAGGGAAACACTGAAGCTTTCTTT. This sequence encodes CAWSKQGNTEAFF. The chain carries TRBV30 and TRBJ1-1; maybe TRBD1 (6 bases). The V end lost 2 bases, the J end lost 2 bases, and 9 bases lay between the germline ends. This CDR3 is 13 amino acids long. Germline CDR1 reads GTSNPN; CDR2 reads SVGIG (reference sequence).

This sequence joins TRBV27 and TRBJ2-7, with 9 bases that match TRBD1. Per germline, CDR1 MNHEY and CDR2 SMNVEV (reference sequence). V was clipped by 6 bases and J by 2 bases; unmatched bases: 11. The CDR3 sequence is 16 residues long. CDR3 sequence (DNA): TGTGCCAGCAGCAGTTTGGTGACAGGGGGACCCTACGAGCAGTACTTC. Translation gives CASSSLVTGGPYEQYF.

V is TRBV2 and J is TRBJ1-2; D is ambiguous. Germline V lookup: CDR1 SNHLY, CDR2 FYNNEI. The CDR3 has 13 residues. The V and J ends lost 5 bases and 0 bases respectively, with 7 bases between them. As DNA, the CDR3 is TGTGCCAGCAGTAACGAGGCTAACTATGGCTACACCTTC. This gives the protein CASSNEANYGYTF. The full variable domain, in which reference TRBV2 and TRBJ1-2 provide the parts outside the CDR3, is EPEVTQTPSHQVTQMGQEVILRCVPISNHLYFYWYRQILGQKVEFLVSFYNNEISEKSEIFDDQFSVERPDGSNFTLKIRSTKLEDSAMYFCASSNEANYGYTFGSGTRLTVV.

Comment on this clone: Distinct nucleotide sequences in the sample also encode this CDR3. The chain is built from TRBV21-1 and TRBJ2-1; no check of the table's D call, TRBD1, against the DNA was made. TRBV21-1 is flagged as a pseudogene. This CDR3 spans 17 amino acids. CDR3 bases: TGTGCCAGCAGCAAAGGGGGGAGAGGACAGCCTCACAATGAGCAGTTCTTC. It translates to CASSKGGRGQPHNEQFF.

Note on this clone: In the same sample, other DNA sequences code for this CDR3. This chain uses TRBV11-2 with TRBJ2-1; the D is unclear. The CDR3 is made up of 13 amino acids. Germline lookup yields CDR1 SGHAT and CDR2 FQNNGV. V was cut by 6 bases and J by 2 bases, with 8 bases left in between. CDR3 DNA: TGTGCCAGCAGTCCCTCAACCTACAATGAGCAGTTCTTC. Its protein is CASSPSTYNEQFF.

The V call is TRBV27, the J call TRBJ1-6, with D hard to call. Trimming removed 6 bases from V and 0 bases from J, with 12 bases in between. Germline CDR1 reads MNHEY; CDR2 reads SMNVEV (reference sequence). CDR3 length: 16 residues. For the CDR3, the DNA is TGTGCCAGCAGGGGTCTTGAGAACTCCTATAATTCACCCCTCCACTTT. Encoded protein: CASRGLENSYNSPLHF.

The chain combines TRBV15 with TRBJ1-4; the D is unclear. Germline values: CDR1 LNHNV, CDR2 YYDKDF (reference sequence). This CDR3 contains 15 residues. The V and J ends lost 0 bases and 7 bases respectively, with 12 bases between them. The CDR3 nucleotides are TGTGCCACCAGCAGAGAGCCGAGGGCCGCTGAAAAACTGTTTTTT. It codes for CATSREPRAAEKLFF.

This chain uses TRBV6-2 or TRBV6-3 with TRBJ2-3; D is uncertain. The CDR3 sequence is 13 residues long. Germline assignment: CDR1 MNHEY and CDR2 SVGEGT. V lost 4 bases and J 4 bases, leaving 9 bases between the germline ends. CDR3 sequence reads: CASSSPPSDTQYF. The CDR3 DNA reads as TGTGCCAGCAGTTCCCCCCCCTCAGATACGCAGTATTTT.

The chain carries TRBV2 and TRBJ2-7, with a tentative D call TRBD2 (6 bases). V gave up 6 bases and J gave up 2 bases, with 11 bases separating them. The CDR3 loop spans 13 amino acids. The germline V gene encodes CDR1 SNHLY and CDR2 FYNNEI. CDR3 region: CASSRDLAYEQYF. The CDR3 DNA reads TGTGCCAGCAGCCGGGACTTGGCCTACGAGCAGTACTTC. Together with reference TRBV2 and TRBJ2-7, the CDR3 gives the full variable domain: EPEVTQTPSHQVTQMGQEVILRCVPISNHLYFYWYRQILGQKVEFLVSFYNNEISEKSEIFDDQFSVERPDGSNFTLKIRSTKLEDSAMYFCASSRDLAYEQYFGPGTRLTVT.

Here the CDR3 reads CASSLGTGWNEQFF. CDR3 bases: TGTGCCAGCAGCTTGGGGACAGGGTGGAATGAGCAGTTCTTC. This rearrangement joins TRBV5-4 to TRBJ2-1, with 8 nucleotides matching TRBD1. V shed 0 bases, J shed 7 bases, and the junction held 3 bases outside the gene matches. Germline loops: CDR1 SGHNT, CDR2 YYREEE (reference sequence). This CDR3 spans 14 amino acids.

The CDR3 is CATNVGGPSEGELFF. In DNA, the CDR3 is TGTGCTACAAACGTGGGGGGACCCTCGGAGGGGGAGCTGTTTTTT. This rearrangement joins TRBV15 to TRBJ2-2, with a tentative D call TRBD2 (6 bases). Per the germline V gene, CDR1 is LNHNV and CDR2 is YYDKDF (reference sequence). The CDR3 is 15 residues long.

The chain's CDR3 is CASSPSFKGGSSSGRPEAFF. The DNA for the CDR3 is TGTGCCAGCAGCCCGTCCTTCAAGGGGGGCTCGTCCTCGGGGCGACCTGAAGCTTTCTTT. The V gene is TRBV11-3, the J gene TRBJ1-1; possibly TRBD1 for D (6 bases). The CDR3 consists of 20 residues. Germline V gene data show CDR1 as SGHNT and CDR2 as YENEEA. V lost 5 bases to trimming and J lost 6 bases, with 34 bases between them.

The gene calls are TRBV18 and TRBJ1-5; no firm D call. Between the trimmed V and J ends, which lost 3 bases and 9 bases, there was a span of 12 bases. The germline V gene has CDR1 KGHSH and CDR2 LQKENI. The CDR3 contains 13 residues. The CDR3 protein is CASSPDTTGPQHF. The CDR3 DNA reads TGTGCCAGCTCACCCGACACCACTGGGCCCCAGCATTTT.

V and J are TRBV11-2 and TRBJ1-2, with 7 bases aligning to TRBD1. Looked up from germline, CDR1 is SGHAT and CDR2 is FQNNGV. The CDR3 loop spans 16 amino acids. Trimming took 2 bases from V and 5 from J; bases not matched to a gene: 11. The CDR3 sequence: CASSLPRQGVFYGYTF. The DNA of the CDR3 is TGTGCCAGCAGCTTACCTCGACAGGGTGTTTTTTATGGCTACACCTTC.

J is TRBJ2-5 and V is TRBV19; 10 nucleotides align to TRBD1. Germline V gene lookup returns CDR1 LNHDA and CDR2 SQIVND (reference sequence). The CDR3 covers 15 residues. V gave up 1 base and J gave up 2 bases; unmatched junction bases: 1. CDR3 amino acids: CASSIGGQGQETQYF. Written as DNA, the CDR3 is TGTGCCAGTAGTATAGGGGGACAGGGGCAAGAGACCCAGTACTTC.

The CDR3 is CASSYRASAYNEQFF. Here the CDR3 DNA reads TGTGCCAGCAGCTACCGTGCGTCAGCCTACAATGAGCAGTTCTTC. This sequence joins TRBV5-4 and TRBJ2-1; D not resolved. The CDR3 totals 15 residues. V was shortened by 3 bases and J by 2 bases, with 12 bases between the two germline ends. Germline V gene sequence: CDR1 SGHNT, CDR2 YYREEE (reference sequence).

This clone was counted a few times. The CDR3 DNA sequence: TGTGCCAGCAGTGAAGCGCACGGGCGCTACGAGCAGTACTTC. Translating gives CASSEAHGRYEQYF. This chain joins TRBV6-1 and TRBJ2-7; D uncertain. CDR3 length: 14 amino acids. The germline gives CDR1 MNHNS, CDR2 SASEGT. V was clipped by 0 bases and J by 3 bases, with 9 bases between them.

The chain employs TRBV6-4 and TRBJ1-6; D gene unclear. This CDR3 region has 14 residues. Germline-derived CDR1 and CDR2 are MRHNA and SNTAGT. V was pared by 3 bases and J by 8 bases, with 11 bases between. The CDR3 here is CASSEGLRDSPLHF. The CDR3 DNA reads as TGTGCCAGCAGTGAAGGCTTACGGGATTCACCCCTCCACTTT.

This clone was picked up a small number of times. One end of the junction fails to match germline, which may point to a read error. The chain employs TRBV4-2 and TRBJ1-6, with D possibly being TRBD1 (5 bases). The CDR3 runs to 17 residues. Germline loops: CDR1 LGHNA, CDR2 YNFKEQ. This CDR3 reads CASSQEFPDNGHSPLHF. In DNA, the CDR3 is TGTGCCAGCAGCCAAGAGTTCCCGGACAATGGGCATTCGCCCCTCCACTTT.

The rearrangement uses TRBV5-1 and TRBJ1-2, with D perhaps TRBD1 (6 bases). With 4 bases removed from V and 8 bases from J, the gap between germline ends came to 18 bases. CDR3 size: 14 residues. Germline V gene data show CDR1 as SGHRS and CDR2 as YFSETQ. The CDR3 reads CASSPGQKAQGYTF. The CDR3 DNA is TGCGCCAGCAGCCCCGGACAGAAGGCCCAAGGCTACACCTTC.